The present TCR beta chain was sequenced within a study of cytomegalovirus exposure and HLA in healthy donors. For the study at large: Findings of an earlier analysis included 90 million to 120 million unique TCR beta sequences from some 190 million T cells. General observations from the study: Investigators reported 150 to 200 TCR beta chains as tied to cytomegalovirus. Researchers reported from a later analysis that most CMV-associated TCR beta chains appeared HLA-restricted.

Germline trimming cut 5 bases from V and 3 bases from J; bases unmatched to any gene: 10. CDR3 length equals 16 residues. Germline V gives CDR1 LGHNT, CDR2 FRNRAP. Vbeta (60) and Jbeta (13) primers were used in the PCR. TCRdb's table, derived via immunoSEQ multiplex PCR, lists solely in-frame clones and lacks some. The sample yields 180,000 or so clones, around 80% seen once. A note on this clone: Its antigen remains unknown.

V is TRBV12-5 and J is TRBJ2-1; 7 bases agree with TRBD2. This clonotype originated in a girl between 10 and 17 years old in good health and CMV-seropositive. Source material: PBMCs. CDR3 bases: TGTGCTAGTGGTAGGCCGGGACTAACCCGCTACAATGAGCAGTTCTTC. Residues: CASGRPGLTRYNEQFF. The full variable domain, with the rest looked up from reference TRBV12-5 and TRBJ2-1, is DARVTQTPRHKVTEMGQEVTMRCQPILGHNTVFWYRQTMMQGLELLAYFRNRAPLDDSGMPKDRFSAEMPDATLATLKIQPSEPRDSAVYFCASGRPGLTRYNEQFFGPGTRLTVL.